This TCR beta chain came from a study of early stage breast cancer tumors. About the study: Most of the 16 invasive tumors were ER+, PR+ and HER2-. Average read coverage per sample was approximately 9.4-fold.

Trimming cost V 2 bases and J 7 bases, with 21 bases left between them. Germline V CDR1 and CDR2: SGHTA, FQGNSA. This CDR3 region has 16 residues. Regarding the study as a whole: In about 90% of the 16 patients, blood comparison separated tumor from normal breast. Compared with adjacent normal breast tissue, tumors showed roughly 2.5-fold greater T cell density and higher clonality.

On this clone: As yet, its antigen is unknown.

TCRdb's copy holds only in-frame clones and misses some; the assay was immunoSEQ multiplex PCR. The profile shows around 28,000 clones, about 80% of them singletons. The sample comprised blood. The receptor was derived from a person between 55 and 69 years old with breast cancer. The rearrangement links TRBV7-2 to TRBJ2-7, with a tentative D call TRBD2 (6 bases). CDR3 protein: CASSLTPRGGNGEQYF. The CDR3 region has the DNA TGTGCCAGCAGCTTAACGCCGAGGGGCGGGAATGGGGAGCAGTACTTC.